The 22 T cell receptor beta chains listed next were all sequenced from one sample in a study of tumor-infiltrating lymphocytes in primary liver carcinoma. DNA and RNA were both co-extracted from 20-30 mg of bulk tissue that had not been sorted. The researchers produced TCR beta cDNA from 450 to 600 ng total RNA with a constant-region primer. ARM-PCR was slightly modified, and three nested multiplex PCR rounds with it gave rise to the TCR beta libraries. TRBV1-TRBV30 forward primers paired with a C-beta reverse primer drove the first two PCR rounds, around 9 cycles each. TCRdb independently ran MiXCR on the multiplex PCR reads; one entry per CDR3 protein. The table shows 99,000 or so distinct CDR3 sequences, with roughly 80% occurring only once. Material for sequencing was liver tumor tissue from sampling region 3. Subset reported: tumor region T3, left-lateral pole. These receptors all stem from a man aged 40-49 years with primary liver carcinoma and hepatitis B virus infection.

Details on this clonotype: The germline gene is not matched at one end of the junction; a read error may be the cause. The chain uses TRBV12-3 or TRBV12-4 and TRBJ2-1; 7 bases map to TRBD2. The CDR3 is 16 amino acids. The CDR3 DNA is TGTGCCAGCAGTCGGAGGGAGGGGCGCTCATACATTGAGCAGTTCTTC. This gives the protein CASSRREGRSYIEQFF.

This clonotype was seen a single time. The final CDR3 position lacks the conserved phenylalanine or tryptophan, pointing to a likely read error. V and J are TRBV4-3 and TRBJ2-7, with D perhaps matching TRBD2 (6 bases). Germline CDR1 reads LGHNA; CDR2 reads YSLEER. Trimming cost V 0 bases and J 8 bases, with 20 bases left between them. The CDR3 is 16 amino acids. This chain's CDR3 is CASSQDRASERWQQYL. The CDR3 DNA reads TGCGCCAGCAGCCAAGATCGGGCTAGCGAGAGATGGCAGCAGTACTTA.

The rearrangement joins TRBV5-5 to TRBJ2-2; D is unclear. Germline CDR1 is SGHKS and CDR2 is YYEKEE (reference sequence). V lost 2 bases and J lost 6, with 11 bases in between. CDR3 length equals 14 residues. The CDR3 loop is CASSFNVNAGELFF. The CDR3 DNA reads as TGTGCCAGCAGCTTTAACGTAAACGCCGGGGAGCTGTTTTTT.

In regard to this clonotype: The junction does not match germline at one end; this may be a read error. The V and J genes are TRBV19 and TRBJ1-1, with 8 positions matching TRBD1. CDR3 length equals 13 residues. Germline loops: CDR1 LNHDA, CDR2 SQIVND (reference sequence). CDR3 sequence reads: CASQGAALNEDFF. For the CDR3, the DNA is TGTGCCAGCCAGGGGGCCGCTTTGAATGAAGATTTCTTT.

Concerning this clonotype itself: Because it lacks the conserved phenylalanine or tryptophan at the end, this CDR3 is likely a read error. The chain links TRBV29-1 to TRBJ1-1; D may be TRBD1 (5 bases). The CDR3 spans 12 residues. Germline values: CDR1 SQVTM, CDR2 ANQGSEA. CDR3 bases: TGCAGTGGGGCGACAGTGAACACTGAAGCTTTCTGT. Its protein product is CSGATVNTEAFC.

As for this clonotype: With a much larger clone just one base away, this may be a read error. The rearrangement uses TRBV10-2 and TRBJ2-7; no firm D call. CDR3 length: 12 amino acids. Germline V gene sequence: CDR1 WSHSY, CDR2 SAAADI. CDR3 amino acids: CASSGVSYKQYF. The CDR3 nucleotides are TGCGCCAGCAGTGGTGTCTCCTACAAGCAGTACTTC.

This rearrangement joins TRBV29-1 to TRBJ2-3, with D unclear. CDR1 and CDR2 (germline): SQVTM, ANQGSEA. CDR3 length equals 11 residues. V was pared by 4 bases and J by 3 bases, with 5 bases between. CDR3 bases: TGCAGCGTTGCCCCTACAGATACGCAGTATTTT. This encodes CSVAPTDTQYF.

This rearrangement joins TRBV6-2 or TRBV6-3 to TRBJ2-1; a weak D match, TRBD2 (6 bases). Germline CDR1 is MNHEY and CDR2 is SVGEGT. V dropped 6 bases and J dropped 11 bases, with 17 bases sitting between them. This CDR3 has 13 amino acids. CDR3 nucleotides: TGTGCCAGCAGACCGGAACTAGCCGGGAAGCAGTTCTTC. Protein product: CASRPELAGKQFF.

As for this clonotype: At one of its ends the junction is not consistent with the germline gene, which may arise from a read error. CDR3 DNA sequence: TGCGCCAGAAGCTTAACGGGAGGCCTCCCTAGCACAGATACACAGTATTTT. Its translation: CARSLTGGLPSTDTQYF. The rearrangement joins TRBV5-1 to TRBJ2-3; 7 nucleotides align to TRBD2. From germline, CDR1 is SGHRS and CDR2 YFSETQ. The CDR3 contains 17 residues.

In its sample, this clonotype was seen a few times. The CDR3 region is CASSSTYEQFF. The CDR3 DNA reads TGTGCCAGCAGCTCTACTTATGAGCAGTTCTTC. The V and J genes are TRBV12-3 or TRBV12-4 and TRBJ2-1; D unresolved. Trimming removed 6 bases at V and 8 bases at J, with 8 bases between. The CDR3 has 11 residues.

Concerning this clonotype itself: The junction differs from germline at one of its ends, possibly a read error. The V and J genes are TRBV6-5 and TRBJ2-1; perhaps TRBD2 as D (5 bases). Germline values: CDR1 MNHEY, CDR2 SVGAGI. The CDR3 spans 15 residues. CDR3 sequence (DNA): TGTGCCACCAGTTACGAGGGAGCAACCTACAATGAGCACTTCTTC. This codes for CATSYEGATYNEHFF.

Of note for this clonotype: The CDR3 carries no conserved terminal phenylalanine or tryptophan, so it likely arises from a read error. The chain uses TRBV4-2 and TRBJ2-5; 10 nucleotides line up with TRBD2. Germline CDR1 reads LGHNA; CDR2 reads YNFKEQ. The CDR3 extends over 18 amino acids. DNA for the CDR3: TGTGCCAGCAGCCAAGTAGGTCTGGAACTAGCGGGACAAGAGATCCAGTACCTC. It translates to CASSQVGLELAGQEIQYL.

This clonotype was found once. V and J are TRBV4-1 and TRBJ1-3; D is uncertain. Germline CDR1 MGHRA, CDR2 YSYEKL. Trimming removed 7 bases at V and 1 base at J, with 26 bases between. CDR3 length: 19 amino acids. This chain's CDR3 is CASNPYVRVRILSGNTIYF. The CDR3 DNA reads as TGCGCCAGCAACCCGTATGTCCGGGTCAGAATCCTTTCTGGAAACACCATATATTTT.

The chain joins TRBV6-4 to TRBJ2-7, with 11 bases that match TRBD2. Germline trimming cut 2 bases from V and 13 bases from J; bases unmatched to any gene: 13. This CDR3 spans 15 amino acids. CDR1 MRHNA and CDR2 SNTAGT come from the germline V gene. CDR3 amino acids: CASSDPTSGVYGQYF. The CDR3 bases are TGTGCCAGCAGTGACCCGACTAGCGGGGTCTACGGGCAATACTTC.

A remark on this clonotype: A much larger clone lies one base from this, so it may be a read error. V usage is TRBV28 and J usage is TRBJ2-2; 10 nucleotides align to TRBD2. Germline lookup yields CDR1 MDHEN and CDR2 SYDVKM. This CDR3 is 16 amino acids long. CDR3 sequence (DNA): TGTGCCAGCCGGCTAGCGGGAGTTGTGAACACCGGGGAGCAGTTTTTT. This sequence encodes CASRLAGVVNTGEQFF.

Note on this clonotype: At one end the junction does not follow the germline gene, possibly because of a read error. This chain uses TRBV29-1 with TRBJ2-2; TRBD2 aligns across 10 bases. The germline V gene encodes CDR1 SQVTM and CDR2 ANQGSEA. The CDR3 is 15 amino acids. DNA for the CDR3: TGCAACGTTGGGACTAGCGAGGCGAACACCGGGGGGCTGTTTTTT. It translates to CNVGTSEANTGGLFF.

As concerns this clonotype: This may stem from a read error, because a much larger clone lies one nucleotide away. The chain links TRBV20-1 to TRBJ1-2; D gene unclear. CDR1 is DFQATT and CDR2 is SNEGSKA in the germline V gene (reference sequence). The CDR3 has 13 amino acids. The chain's CDR3 is CSARWPSNYGYAF. In DNA form, the CDR3 reads TGCAGTGCTAGATGGCCCAGTAACTATGGCTACGCCTTC.

A remark on this clonotype: The junction departs from the called germline gene at one end, perhaps through a read error. The chain joins TRBV29-1 to TRBJ1-2; TRBD1 matches 8 bases. Per the germline V gene, CDR1 is SQVTM and CDR2 is ANQGSEA. The CDR3 extends over 13 amino acids. The CDR3 DNA reads TGCAGCGACCCGACAGGGGATAACTATGACTACACCTTC. Amino acids: CSDPTGDNYDYTF.

Remarks on this clonotype: At one end the junction does not follow the germline gene, possibly because of a read error. J is TRBJ2-1 and V is TRBV29-1; D might be TRBD2 (5 bases). This CDR3 has 12 amino acids. From germline, CDR1 is SQVTM and CDR2 ANQGSEA. CDR3 coding DNA: TGCAGCGTTGTAGGAGGTGGGTGTGAGCAATTCTTC. Residues: CSVVGGGCEQFF.

The table lists this clonotype with a count of one. The conserved phenylalanine or tryptophan normally closing the CDR3 is absent here, so this likely arose from a read error. V is TRBV6-1 and J is TRBJ1-1; D is perhaps TRBD1 (5 bases). V lost 6 bases, J lost 8 bases, and 16 bases lay in between. Germline V gene lookup returns CDR1 MNHNS and CDR2 SASEGT. CDR3 length: 13 residues. The CDR3 is CASRIGEVAEAFC. The CDR3 nucleotides read TGTGCCAGCAGGATAGGGGAAGTGGCAGAAGCTTTCTGT.

The rearrangement uses TRBV4-3 and TRBJ2-1; D ambiguous. Germline V lookup: CDR1 LGHNA, CDR2 YSLEER. Trimming cost V 2 bases and J 4 bases, with 12 bases left between them. The CDR3 is 15 amino acids. The CDR3 sequence is CASSQSRVSYNEQFF. The CDR3 nucleotides read TGCGCCAGCAGCCAATCACGGGTGTCGTACAATGAGCAGTTCTTC.

V usage is TRBV28 and J usage is TRBJ2-7, with 8 bases fitting TRBD1. This CDR3 is 15 amino acids long. After removal of 1 base from V and 13 bases from J, the junction contained 15 bases not matched to a gene. CDR1 is MDHEN, CDR2 SYDVKM, per germline. This CDR3 reads CASSLSRTGSYEYYF. The CDR3 DNA reads TGTGCCAGCAGTTTATCCCGGACAGGGAGCTACGAGTACTACTTC.